This passage covers 3 T cell receptor beta chains from one sample sequenced in a study of siplizumab effects on memory and regulatory T cells. TCRdb keeps only in-frame clones here, not all; method: immunoSEQ multiplex PCR. The repertoire holds about 100,000 clones, with approximately 94% as singletons. Specimen: non-Treg CD4+ T cells sorted from blood. The source is a human donor in good health.

This chain connects TRBV2 to TRBJ1-4, with a weak D call TRBD1 (5 bases). The CDR3 loop spans 14 amino acids. Germline CDR1 is SNHLY and CDR2 is FYNNEI. V lost 5 bases and J lost 8, with 15 bases in between. The CDR3 DNA reads TGTGCCAGCAGTTCTCGGGACCATCGGGAAAAACTGTTTTTT. Amino acids: CASSSRDHREKLFF.

The chain joins TRBV4-1 to TRBJ2-5; weak D call: TRBD1 (6 bases). The V gene's germline CDR1 is MGHRA and CDR2 YSYEKL. V was pared by 4 bases and J by 5 bases, with 14 bases between. The CDR3 extends over 14 amino acids. The CDR3 here is CASSLTQGQETQYF. The CDR3 DNA is TGCGCCAGCAGCCTCACACAGGGCCAGGAGACCCAGTACTTC.

The chain employs TRBV9 and TRBJ2-5; possible D gene TRBD2, 5 bases. Trimming pared 7 bases from V and 5 bases from J, leaving 15 bases between. The CDR3 has 13 amino acids. Per germline, CDR1 SGDLS and CDR2 YYNGEE. CDR3 in DNA: TGTGCCAGCTCCTGGAGGTTGGCTGAGACCCAGTACTTC. This sequence encodes CASSWRLAETQYF.